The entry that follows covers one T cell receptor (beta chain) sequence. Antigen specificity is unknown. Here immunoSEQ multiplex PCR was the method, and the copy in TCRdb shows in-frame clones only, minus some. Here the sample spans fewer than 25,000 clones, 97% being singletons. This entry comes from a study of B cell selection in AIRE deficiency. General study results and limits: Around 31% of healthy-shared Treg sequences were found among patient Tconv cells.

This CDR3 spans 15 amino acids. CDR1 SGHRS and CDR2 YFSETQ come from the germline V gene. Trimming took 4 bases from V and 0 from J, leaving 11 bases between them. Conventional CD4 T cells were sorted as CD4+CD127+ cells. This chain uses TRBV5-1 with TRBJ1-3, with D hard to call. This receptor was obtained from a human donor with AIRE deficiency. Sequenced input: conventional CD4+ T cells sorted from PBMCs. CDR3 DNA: TGCGCCAGCAGCCCGACGGTGAACTCTGGAAACACCATATATTTT. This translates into CASSPTVNSGNTIYF. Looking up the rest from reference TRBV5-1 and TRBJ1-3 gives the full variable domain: KAGVTQTPRYLIKTRGQQVTLSCSPISGHRSVSWYQQTPGQGLQFLFEYFSETQRNKGNFPGRFSGRQFSNSRSEMNVSTLELGDSALYLCASSPTVNSGNTIYFGEGSWLTVV.